This is a list of T cell receptor beta chains from one sample in a study of blood T cell repertoires in COVID-19. The assay was immunoSEQ multiplex PCR, and TCRdb's table has in-frame clones only and misses some. The table lists 190,000 or so clones, about 88% of them singletons. The specimen was peripheral blood. Receptor source: a woman aged 25 to 39 with active or convalescent COVID-19. CDR3s include the opening cysteine and the closing phenylalanine or tryptophan. Each record gives: CDR3 length, D gene, clone size, V gene, J gene, CDR3 DNA, CDR3 protein. A D gene is named only where the DNA matches it firmly. Not all rows give a size; the values are once, few, many and, for expanded clones, a class.

len: 13; d_gene: NA; abundance: once; v_gene: TRBV28; j_gene: TRBJ2-1; CDR3nt: TGTGCCAGCTTGCGAGCGGGCGGGAACGAGCAGTTCTTC; CDR3aa: CASLRAGGNEQFF
len: 14; d_gene: TRBD2; abundance: NA; v_gene: TRBV2; j_gene: TRBJ2-2; CDR3nt: TGTGCCAGACGGACTAGCGGGAGTACCGGGGAGCTGTTTTTT; CDR3aa: CARRTSGSTGELFF
len: 14; d_gene: TRBD1; abundance: NA; v_gene: TRBV10-3; j_gene: TRBJ2-2; CDR3nt: TGTGCCATCACTACAGGGGGGTTCACCGGGGAGCTGTTTTTT; CDR3aa: CAITTGGFTGELFF
len: 20; d_gene: TRBD2; abundance: NA; v_gene: TRBV23-1; j_gene: TRBJ2-1; CDR3nt: TGCGCCAGCAGTCCCGCAAAGGTTAATATCGGACTAGCGGATTACAATGAGCAGTTCTTC; CDR3aa: CASSPAKVNIGLADYNEQFF
len: 13; d_gene: NA; abundance: NA; v_gene: TRBV27; j_gene: TRBJ2-1; CDR3nt: TGTGCCAGCAGTTATGGGGCTCTTAATGAGCAGTTCTTC; CDR3aa: CASSYGALNEQFF
len: 20; d_gene: TRBD2; abundance: NA; v_gene: TRBV6-1; j_gene: TRBJ2-1; CDR3nt: TGTGCCAGCAGTGACAGTGGTAATTTCGGGGGGAATATTATGTACAATGAGCAGTTCTTC; CDR3aa: CASSDSGNFGGNIMYNEQFF
len: 16; d_gene: NA; abundance: NA; v_gene: TRBV3-1/TRBV3-2; j_gene: TRBJ1-3; CDR3nt: TGTGCCAGCAGCCTTGGGACATCCGTGGAGGTAAACACCATATATTTT; CDR3aa: CASSLGTSVEVNTIYF
len: 15; d_gene: NA; abundance: NA; v_gene: TRBV28; j_gene: TRBJ1-6; CDR3nt: TGTGCCAGCAGGGCGGGCTCCACGGGTAATTCACCCCTCCACTTT; CDR3aa: CASRAGSTGNSPLHF
len: 13; d_gene: NA; abundance: few; v_gene: TRBV6-5; j_gene: TRBJ2-7; CDR3nt: TGTGCCAGCAGGCTTCTAGCTCATTTCGAGCAGTACTTC; CDR3aa: CASRLLAHFEQYF
len: 13; d_gene: NA; abundance: NA; v_gene: TRBV5-4; j_gene: TRBJ2-1; CDR3nt: TGTGCCAGCAGCTTTGACAGGGCGGGAGAGCAGTTCTTC; CDR3aa: CASSFDRAGEQFF
len: 16; d_gene: NA; abundance: few; v_gene: TRBV11-2; j_gene: TRBJ2-3; CDR3nt: TGTGCCAGCAGCTTAGTCATGGGGGCAGAGACAGATACGCAGTATTTT; CDR3aa: CASSLVMGAETDTQYF
len: 15; d_gene: TRBD2; abundance: NA; v_gene: TRBV6-5; j_gene: TRBJ2-7; CDR3nt: TGTGCCAGCAGTTACGGAGCGGGAGGAGGGTACGAGCAGTACTTC; CDR3aa: CASSYGAGGGYEQYF
len: 18; d_gene: TRBD2; abundance: NA; v_gene: TRBV7-2; j_gene: TRBJ2-7; CDR3nt: TGTGCCAGCAGCCCTACTTCGCTAGCGGGAGCCTACGGCCACGAGCAGTACTTC; CDR3aa: CASSPTSLAGAYGHEQYF
len: 13; d_gene: NA; abundance: NA; v_gene: TRBV5-4; j_gene: TRBJ1-2; CDR3nt: TGTGCCAGCAGCTTGTGGCAGGGGATAGGCTACACCTTC; CDR3aa: CASSLWQGIGYTF
len: 14; d_gene: NA; abundance: NA; v_gene: TRBV27; j_gene: TRBJ1-2; CDR3nt: TGTGCCAGCTGGGAACAGGGAGCCGTGAAGGGCTACACCTTC; CDR3aa: CASWEQGAVKGYTF